This T cell receptor beta chain was found in a study of blood T cells in healthy people across ages. The CDR3 consists of 16 residues. Germline CDR1 is KGHSY and CDR2 is FQNENV. Trimming shortened V by 0 bases and J by 9 bases, and 15 bases separated the two germline ends. The use of a sample-barcoded 5' primer and a J-beta primer mix characterized a second PCR of roughly 6 to 11 cycles. MiXCR, applied by TCRdb to the 5' RACE reads, yields one record per CDR3 protein. This sample has 850,000 or so distinct CDR3 sequences, with about 28% found just once. The chain joins TRBV16 to TRBJ1-6; possible D gene TRBD1, 5 bases. Material: blood. This TCR came from an elderly woman in good health. CDR3 region: CASSQSDILVGSPLHF. In nucleotides, the CDR3 is TGTGCCAGCAGCCAATCGGACATTTTGGTGGGTTCACCCCTCCACTTT.